This T cell receptor beta chain is drawn from a study of control samples from healthy donors and cancer patients (dated by TCRdb to 2020 to 2021). The protocol used for the library was the immunoSEQ multiplex PCR assay. TCRdb retrieved this table from immuneACCESS and kept in-frame rearrangements only. Not all clones are present; in checked studies, unresolved V genes account for under half, and no reason is known for the remainder. The sample yields 93,000 or so clones; around 89% were counted once. The ten most abundant clones make up approximately 20% of the sample. CDR1 and CDR2 are read off the germline V gene as SGHVS and FQNEAQ. Reading from cysteine to phenylalanine, the CDR3 counts 13 amino acids. The only DNA kept is the CDR3, 39 bases in frame from the first base. The trim is 1 base for V and 7 bases for J, with a gap of 5 bases between the germline ends. As regards this clone: The antigen it recognizes is unknown. Per-nucleotide qualities are absent, and no much larger clonotype sits a single base away.

The sequence derives from a man aged 55 to 69 with lung cancer. Input material: PBMCs. The V and J segments used are TRBV7-8 and TRBJ1-6, with TRBD1 tentatively as D gene (5 bases match). The CDR3 region: CASSLGGNSPLHF. The DNA is TGTGCCAGCAGCTTAGGGGGGAATTCACCCCTCCACTTT.